This T cell receptor (beta chain) was recorded in a study of T cells in Graves' hyperthyroidism and ophthalmopathy. Broader study findings: In the analysis, a 13 V-J model separated ophthalmopathy from stable hyperthyroidism.

The CDR3 is 15 residues long. The ends were cut back, 0 bases at V and 2 bases at J, with 11 bases in the middle. Germline V gene data show CDR1 as LGHDT and CDR2 as YNNKEL (reference sequence). A NOSPECS grade of at least 4, a Clinical Activity Score of at least 3 and duration under 3 months were recorded in ophthalmopathy patients. The source of the PBMCs was about 10 ml of fresh peripheral blood. TCR beta CDR3 regions were amplified from RNA. First-round RT-PCR targeting the TCR CDR3 was performed with the HTBI primer set. TCRdb reprocessed the multiplex PCR reads with MiXCR, giving one entry per CDR3 protein. The sample contains about 300,000 distinct CDR3 sequences, 15% to 20% of which appear only once. The table lists this clonotype with many counts. Its antigen remains unknown.

This clonotype originated in a man aged 50 to 60 with Graves' ophthalmopathy. The sequenced material came from blood. J is TRBJ2-7 and V is TRBV3-1; D gene unclear. This CDR3 is CASSQDLVVAYEQYF. As DNA, the CDR3 is TGTGCCAGCAGCCAAGATCTGGTGGTAGCCTACGAGCAGTACTTC.